The source of this T cell receptor (beta chain) is a study of identical twins. This clonotype was counted between two and nine times. Its specificity is unknown. Germline V gives CDR1 SGDLS, CDR2 YYNGEE. The CDR3 is 15 residues long. Trimming cost V 4 bases and J 6 bases; bases outside gene matches: 5. General study results and limits: In beta out-of-frame sequences, the excess sharing between twins was weaker.

TCRdb re-derived calls from the 5' RACE reads in MiXCR, one entry per CDR3 protein. There are more than 600,000 distinct CDR3 sequences in the sample; 15% to 20% occur only once, and about 12% lies in the top ten. The data were also submitted as part of a second study, on T cells expressing NK-cell markers. This second study says: The CD3+CD56-NKG2C+ fraction of a handful of donors was also led by these clonotypes.

This rearrangement joins TRBV9 to TRBJ2-1, with 12 bases identical to TRBD2. The clonotype originates from a woman aged 18 to 35 in good health. The sample taken for sequencing was PBMCs. The CDR3 bases are TGTGCCAGCAGCACTCGACTAGCGGGAGTCAATGAGCAGTTCTTC. It translates to CASSTRLAGVNEQFF.